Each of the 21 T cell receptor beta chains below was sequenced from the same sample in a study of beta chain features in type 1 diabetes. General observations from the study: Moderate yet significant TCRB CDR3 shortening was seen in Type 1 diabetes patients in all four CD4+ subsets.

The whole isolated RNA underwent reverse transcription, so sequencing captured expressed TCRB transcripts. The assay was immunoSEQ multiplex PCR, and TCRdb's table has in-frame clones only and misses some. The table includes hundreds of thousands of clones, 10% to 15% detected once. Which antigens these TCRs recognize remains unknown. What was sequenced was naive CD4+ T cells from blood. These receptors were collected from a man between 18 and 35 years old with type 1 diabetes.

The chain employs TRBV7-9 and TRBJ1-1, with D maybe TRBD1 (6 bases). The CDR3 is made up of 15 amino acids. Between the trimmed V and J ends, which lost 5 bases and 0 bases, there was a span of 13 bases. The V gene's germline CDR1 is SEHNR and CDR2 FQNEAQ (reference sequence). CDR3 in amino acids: CASSRGGRMNTEAFF. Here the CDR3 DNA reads TGTGCCAGCAGCCGAGGGGGGCGGATGAACACTGAAGCTTTCTTT.

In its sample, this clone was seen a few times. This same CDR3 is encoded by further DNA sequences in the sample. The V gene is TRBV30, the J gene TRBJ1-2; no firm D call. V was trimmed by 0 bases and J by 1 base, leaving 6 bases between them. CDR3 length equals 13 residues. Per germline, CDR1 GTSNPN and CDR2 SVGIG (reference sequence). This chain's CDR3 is CAWSVERNYGYTF. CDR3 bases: TGTGCCTGGAGTGTTGAACGTAACTATGGCTACACCTTC.

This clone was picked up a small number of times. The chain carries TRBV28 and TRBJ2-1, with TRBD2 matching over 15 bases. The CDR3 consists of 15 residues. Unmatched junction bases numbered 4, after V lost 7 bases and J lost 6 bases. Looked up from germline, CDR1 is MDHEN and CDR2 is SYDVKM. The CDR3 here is CASNPGLAGGNEQFF. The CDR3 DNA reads TGTGCCAGCAACCCGGGACTAGCGGGGGGCAATGAGCAGTTCTTC. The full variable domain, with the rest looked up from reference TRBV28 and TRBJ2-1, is DVKVTQSSRYLVKRTGEKVFLECVQDMDHENMFWYRQDPGLGLRLIYFSYDVKMKEKGDIPEGYSVSREKKERFSLILESASTNQTSMYLCASNPGLAGGNEQFFGPGTRLTVL.

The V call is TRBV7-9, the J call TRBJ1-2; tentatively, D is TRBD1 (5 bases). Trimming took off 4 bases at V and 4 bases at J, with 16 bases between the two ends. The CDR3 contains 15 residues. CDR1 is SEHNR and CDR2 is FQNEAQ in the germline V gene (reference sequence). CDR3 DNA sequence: TGTGCCAGCAGCTCGGGGGTCGGGGTAATCTATGGCTACACCTTC. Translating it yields CASSSGVGVIYGYTF. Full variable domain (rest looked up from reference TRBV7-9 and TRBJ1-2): DTGVSQNPRHKITKRGQNVTFRCDPISEHNRLYWYRQTLGQGPEFLTYFQNEAQLEKSRLLSDRFSAERPKGSFSTLEIQRTEQGDSAMYLCASSSGVGVIYGYTFGSGTRLTVV.

The CDR3 is CAWETGTGDTGELFF. Written as DNA, the CDR3 is TGTGCCTGGGAGACAGGAACGGGGGACACCGGGGAGCTGTTTTTT. The V gene is TRBV30, the J gene TRBJ2-2; perhaps D is TRBD1 or TRBD2 (6 bases each). The CDR3 runs to 15 residues. Trimming left V 5 bases short and J 3 bases short, with 16 bases between. Germline lookup yields CDR1 GTSNPN and CDR2 SVGIG (reference sequence).

CDR3 in DNA: TGTGCCAGCAGCTTGGACGGCTCAGATACGCAGTATTTT. Residues: CASSLDGSDTQYF. The gene calls are TRBV5-6 and TRBJ2-3, with D hard to call. Germline CDR1 and CDR2: SGHDT and YYEEEE. V was clipped by 0 bases and J by 4 bases, with 6 bases between them. The CDR3 consists of 13 residues.

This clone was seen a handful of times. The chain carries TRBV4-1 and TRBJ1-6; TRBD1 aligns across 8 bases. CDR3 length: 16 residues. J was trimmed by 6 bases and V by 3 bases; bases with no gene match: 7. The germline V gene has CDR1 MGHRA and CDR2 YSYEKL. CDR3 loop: CASSHTGRGLNSPLHF. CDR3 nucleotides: TGCGCCAGCAGCCATACCGGCAGGGGGCTTAATTCACCCCTCCACTTT.

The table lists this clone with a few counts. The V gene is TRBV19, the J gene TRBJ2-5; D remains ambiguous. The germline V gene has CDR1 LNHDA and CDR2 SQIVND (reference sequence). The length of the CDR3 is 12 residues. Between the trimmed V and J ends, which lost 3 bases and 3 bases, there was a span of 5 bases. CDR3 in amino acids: CASSIREETQYF. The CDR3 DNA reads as TGTGCCAGTAGTATCCGAGAAGAGACCCAGTACTTC.

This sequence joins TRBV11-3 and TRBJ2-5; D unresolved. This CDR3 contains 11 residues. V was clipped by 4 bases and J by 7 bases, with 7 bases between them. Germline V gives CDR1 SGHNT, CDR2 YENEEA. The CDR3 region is CASSYSWTQYF. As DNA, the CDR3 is TGTGCCAGCAGCTATAGTTGGACCCAGTACTTC.

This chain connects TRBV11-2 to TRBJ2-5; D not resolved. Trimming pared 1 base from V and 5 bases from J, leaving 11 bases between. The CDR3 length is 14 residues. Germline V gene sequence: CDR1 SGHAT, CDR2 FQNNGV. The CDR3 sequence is CASSLGLNSETQYF. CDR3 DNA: TGTGCCAGCAGCTTAGGCCTGAATTCGGAGACCCAGTACTTC.

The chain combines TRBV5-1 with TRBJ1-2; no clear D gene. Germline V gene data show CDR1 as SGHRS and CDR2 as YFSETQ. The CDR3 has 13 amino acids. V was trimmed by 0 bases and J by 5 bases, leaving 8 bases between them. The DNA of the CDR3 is TGCGCCAGCAGCTTGGATGTCCGGTATGGCTACACCTTC. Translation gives CASSLDVRYGYTF.

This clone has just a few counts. The CDR3 is CASSQDGASFYGYTF. DNA of the CDR3: TGCGCCAGCAGCCAAGATGGGGCAAGCTTCTATGGCTACACCTTC. The genes are TRBV4-1 and TRBJ1-2, with a possible D match to TRBD1 (5 bases). V shed 0 bases and J shed 4 bases, with 12 bases lying between them. The CDR3 sequence is 15 residues long. CDR1 MGHRA and CDR2 YSYEKL come from the germline V gene.

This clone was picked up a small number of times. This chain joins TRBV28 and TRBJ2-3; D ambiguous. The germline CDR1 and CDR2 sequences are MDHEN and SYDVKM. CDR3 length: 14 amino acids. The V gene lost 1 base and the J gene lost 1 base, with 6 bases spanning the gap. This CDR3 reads CASSLFQGTDTQYF. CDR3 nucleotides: TGTGCCAGCAGTTTATTCCAGGGCACAGATACGCAGTATTTT. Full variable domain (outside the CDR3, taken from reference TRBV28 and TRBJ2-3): DVKVTQSSRYLVKRTGEKVFLECVQDMDHENMFWYRQDPGLGLRLIYFSYDVKMKEKGDIPEGYSVSREKKERFSLILESASTNQTSMYLCASSLFQGTDTQYFGPGTRLTVL.

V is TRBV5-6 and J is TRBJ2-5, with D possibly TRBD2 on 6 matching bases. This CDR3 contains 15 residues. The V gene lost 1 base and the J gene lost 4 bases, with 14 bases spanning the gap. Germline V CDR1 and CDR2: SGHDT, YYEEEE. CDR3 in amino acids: CASSLRVSGGETQYF. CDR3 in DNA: TGTGCCAGCAGCTTGAGAGTATCCGGGGGAGAGACCCAGTACTTC.

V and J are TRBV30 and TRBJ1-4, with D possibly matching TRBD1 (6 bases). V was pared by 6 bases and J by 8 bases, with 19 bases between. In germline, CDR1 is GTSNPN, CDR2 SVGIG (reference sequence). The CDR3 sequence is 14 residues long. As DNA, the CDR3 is TGTGCCTGCTCGGGGACACAGGGTTACGAAAAACTGTTTTTT. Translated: CACSGTQGYEKLFF.

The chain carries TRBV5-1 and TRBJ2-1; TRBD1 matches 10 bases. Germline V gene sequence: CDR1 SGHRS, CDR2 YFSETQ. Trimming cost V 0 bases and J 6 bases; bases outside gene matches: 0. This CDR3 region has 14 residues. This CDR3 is CASSLGQGANEQFF. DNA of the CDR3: TGCGCCAGCAGCTTGGGACAGGGGGCCAATGAGCAGTTCTTC.

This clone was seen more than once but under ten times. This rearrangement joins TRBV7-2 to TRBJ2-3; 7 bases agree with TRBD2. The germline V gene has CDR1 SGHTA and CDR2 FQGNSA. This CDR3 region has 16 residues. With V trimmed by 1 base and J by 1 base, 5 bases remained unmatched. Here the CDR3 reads CASSLVFLAGTDTQYF. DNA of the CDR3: TGTGCCAGCAGCTTAGTGTTTCTAGCGGGCACAGATACGCAGTATTTT.

The CDR3 region has the DNA TGTGCCAGCTCTCCCAGTAGAGGCACAGATACGCAGTATTTT. It translates to CASSPSRGTDTQYF. The rearrangement links TRBV18 to TRBJ2-3; no clear D. This CDR3 is built from 14 residues. Germline V gives CDR1 KGHSH, CDR2 LQKENI. V was pared by 6 bases and J by 1 base, with 11 bases between.

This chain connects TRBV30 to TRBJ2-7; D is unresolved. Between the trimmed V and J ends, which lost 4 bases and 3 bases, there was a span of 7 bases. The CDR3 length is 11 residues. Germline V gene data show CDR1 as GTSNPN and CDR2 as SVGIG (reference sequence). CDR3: CAWTTDYEQYF. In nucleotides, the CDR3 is TGTGCCTGGACTACAGACTACGAGCAGTACTTC.

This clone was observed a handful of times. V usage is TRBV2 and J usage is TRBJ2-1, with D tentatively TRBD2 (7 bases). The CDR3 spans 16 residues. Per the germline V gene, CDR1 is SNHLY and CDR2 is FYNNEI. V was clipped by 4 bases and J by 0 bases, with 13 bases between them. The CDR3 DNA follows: TGTGCCAGCAGTGCGGGGGGCAGGGTCTCCTACAATGAGCAGTTCTTC. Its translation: CASSAGGRVSYNEQFF. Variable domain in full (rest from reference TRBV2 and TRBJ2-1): EPEVTQTPSHQVTQMGQEVILRCVPISNHLYFYWYRQILGQKVEFLVSFYNNEISEKSEIFDDQFSVERPDGSNFTLKIRSTKLEDSAMYFCASSAGGRVSYNEQFFGPGTRLTVL.

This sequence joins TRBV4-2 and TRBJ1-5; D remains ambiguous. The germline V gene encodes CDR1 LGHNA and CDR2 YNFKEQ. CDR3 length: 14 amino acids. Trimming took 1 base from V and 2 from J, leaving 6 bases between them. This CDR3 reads CASSQAEGNQPQHF. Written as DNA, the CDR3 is TGTGCCAGCAGCCAAGCCGAGGGCAATCAGCCCCAGCATTTT.